The 22 T cell receptor beta chains given below trace back to one sample, sequenced in a study of cytotoxic CD8 clonotypes in ibrutinib-treated CLL. Generated by immunoSEQ multiplex PCR, the TCRdb table keeps only in-frame clones and is missing some. The sample consists of approximately 120,000 clones, under 90% of them appearing once. The source material was PBMCs, sampled after 24 months of ibrutinib treatment. Receptors originate from a human donor with chronic lymphocytic leukemia.

The rearrangement uses TRBV5-1 and TRBJ2-3; maybe TRBD2 (5 bases). V gave up 0 bases and J gave up 0 bases, with 8 bases separating them. Per germline, CDR1 SGHRS and CDR2 YFSETQ. The CDR3 sequence is 15 residues long. CDR3 DNA: TGCGCCAGCAGCTTGGGGACTTTTAGCACAGATACGCAGTATTTT. This gives the protein CASSLGTFSTDTQYF.

This chain connects TRBV15 to TRBJ1-2; 7 bases align to TRBD1. The CDR3 sequence is 13 residues long. The germline CDR1 and CDR2 sequences are LNHNV and YYDKDF (reference sequence). The J segment lost 8 bases and the V segment lost 5 bases, leaving 8 bases of the junction unmatched. CDR3 nucleotides: TGTGCCACCAGCGGTACAGGGGACAGCGGCTACACCTTC. Its translation: CATSGTGDSGYTF.

The chain recombines TRBV2 with TRBJ1-2; 8 bases fit TRBD1. From germline, CDR1 is SNHLY and CDR2 FYNNEI. The V and J ends lost 7 bases and 3 bases, in that order; junction bases with no gene match: 4. CDR3 size: 13 residues. The CDR3 region has the DNA TGTGCCAGCAACCCGGGACAGGACTATGGCTACACCTTC. It translates to CASNPGQDYGYTF. The entire variable domain, with the rest obtained from reference TRBV2 and TRBJ1-2, is as follows: EPEVTQTPSHQVTQMGQEVILRCVPISNHLYFYWYRQILGQKVEFLVSFYNNEISEKSEIFDDQFSVERPDGSNFTLKIRSTKLEDSAMYFCASNPGQDYGYTFGSGTRLTVV.

The V call is TRBV6-4, the J call TRBJ2-2; a weak D match, TRBD1 (5 bases). Germline values: CDR1 MRHNA, CDR2 SNTAGT. V lost 3 bases, J lost 4 bases, and 6 bases lay in between. The CDR3 spans 13 residues. For the CDR3, the DNA is TGTGCCAGCAGTGATCAGGGCACCGGGGAGCTGTTTTTT. This gives the protein CASSDQGTGELFF.

V is TRBV19 and J is TRBJ2-3; D is unresolved. V was pared by 6 bases and J by 5 bases, with 18 bases between. Germline loops: CDR1 LNHDA, CDR2 SQIVND (reference sequence). There are 15 residues in the CDR3. The CDR3 region is CASSPDGGVQDTQYF. The CDR3 DNA sequence: TGTGCCAGTAGCCCGGACGGCGGAGTGCAAGATACGCAGTATTTT.

This chain links TRBV5-6 with TRBJ1-3; D not certain. V shed 2 bases and J shed 3 bases, with 9 bases lying between them. Germline V gives CDR1 SGHDT, CDR2 YYEEEE. CDR3 size: 14 residues. CDR3: CASSFTNDGNTIYF. The DNA for the CDR3 is TGTGCCAGCAGCTTTACAAACGATGGAAACACCATATATTTT.

The CDR3 nucleotides read TGTGCCAGTAGGAACAGTCTCTACGAGCAGTACTTC. Translated: CASRNSLYEQYF. The rearrangement uses TRBV19 and TRBJ2-7; D gene unclear. CDR3 size: 12 residues. Trimming removed 6 bases from V and 3 bases from J, with 9 bases in between. The germline V gene encodes CDR1 LNHDA and CDR2 SQIVND (reference sequence).

V is TRBV6-5 and J is TRBJ2-3; D possibly corresponds to TRBD1 (6 bases). The CDR3 length is 12 residues. Trimming removed 5 bases at V and 7 bases at J, with 10 bases between. Germline CDR1 MNHEY, CDR2 SVGAGI. The CDR3 is CASSPGVYTQYF. CDR3 nucleotide sequence: TGTGCCAGCAGTCCAGGGGTGTATACGCAGTATTTT.

The rearrangement uses TRBV4-3 and TRBJ1-2; 9 positions agree with TRBD1. The V gene end was trimmed by 4 bases and the J gene end by 6 bases; junction bases not matched to a gene: 21. The germline V gene has CDR1 LGHNA and CDR2 YSLEER. The CDR3 totals 19 residues. CDR3 protein: CASSRKPPTGTGIWDGYTF. The DNA of the CDR3 is TGCGCCAGCAGCCGTAAACCCCCAACCGGGACAGGGATCTGGGATGGCTACACCTTC.

The rearrangement uses TRBV14 and TRBJ2-7; D not resolved. CDR1 is SGHDN and CDR2 is FVKESK in the germline V gene. The CDR3 runs to 15 residues. The germline V and J ends were trimmed by 6 bases and 2 bases, with 17 bases remaining between them. CDR3 in amino acids: CASSLTTRRPYEQYF. In nucleotides, the CDR3 is TGTGCCAGCAGTCTTACGACGCGCAGACCCTACGAGCAGTACTTC. Combining the CDR3 with reference TRBV14 and TRBJ2-7 gives the whole variable domain EAGVTQFPSHSVIEKGQTVTLRCDPISGHDNLYWYRRVMGKEIKFLLHFVKESKQDESGMPNNRFLAERTGGTYSTLKVQPAELEDSGVYFCASSLTTRRPYEQYFGPGTRLTVT.

V gene TRBV6-6 combines with J gene TRBJ2-7; 8 nucleotides match TRBD1. Germline CDR1 reads MNHNY; CDR2 reads SVGAGI (reference sequence). Trimming removed 6 bases from V and 5 bases from J; junction bases left unmatched: 9. The CDR3 is 14 amino acids. The CDR3 protein is CASRSPGGVNEQYF. The DNA for the CDR3 is TGTGCCAGCAGATCTCCAGGGGGCGTAAACGAGCAGTACTTC.

V usage is TRBV19 and J usage is TRBJ2-2; 9 positions agree with TRBD1. The CDR3 has 14 amino acids. CDR1 and CDR2 from the germline V gene are LNHDA and SQIVND (reference sequence). Germline trimming cut 10 bases from V and 2 bases from J; bases unmatched to any gene: 5. CDR3 nucleotide sequence: TGTGCCACCACAGGGGGCCAAAACACCGGGGAGCTGTTTTTT. Amino acids: CATTGGQNTGELFF.

This chain connects TRBV5-1 to TRBJ1-2, with D uncertain. In germline, CDR1 is SGHRS, CDR2 YFSETQ. The CDR3 has 18 residues. With 0 bases removed from V and 0 bases from J, the gap between germline ends came to 18 bases. The CDR3 DNA is TGCGCCAGCAGCTTGGACGGTCGCGAGTCCGGACCTAACTATGGCTACACCTTC. It translates to CASSLDGRESGPNYGYTF.

This rearrangement joins TRBV11-2 to TRBJ2-1; D not certain. Germline CDR1 is SGHAT and CDR2 is FQNNGV. The V gene lost 1 base and the J gene lost 4 bases, with 11 bases spanning the gap. The CDR3 has 15 residues. The CDR3 DNA reads TGTGCCAGCAGCTTAGTCGGTGGGCCTTACAATGAGCAGTTCTTC. Its protein product is CASSLVGGPYNEQFF.

The rearrangement joins TRBV2 to TRBJ2-2, with D tentatively TRBD2 (6 bases). In germline, CDR1 is SNHLY, CDR2 FYNNEI. This CDR3 comprises 16 residues. The V end was cut by 2 bases, the J end by 6 bases, with 16 bases between. This CDR3 reads CASSERPGLTAGELFF. CDR3 coding DNA: TGTGCCAGCAGTGAAAGGCCGGGACTTACCGCCGGGGAGCTGTTTTTT.

This sequence joins TRBV15 and TRBJ2-7, with D maybe TRBD1 (5 bases). Trimming took 0 bases from V and 0 from J, leaving 9 bases between them. The CDR3 totals 15 residues. CDR1 and CDR2 (germline): LNHNV, YYDKDF (reference sequence). DNA for the CDR3: TGTGCCACCAGCAGAGATCCACAGGACTCCTACGAGCAGTACTTC. Translating gives CATSRDPQDSYEQYF.

A single count supports this clone. The chain joins TRBV5-6 to TRBJ2-3; either TRBD1 or TRBD2 may supply D (5 bases each). There are 16 residues in the CDR3. The germline V gene has CDR1 SGHDT and CDR2 YYEEEE. Trimming took 2 bases from V and 2 from J, leaving 15 bases between them. The DNA of the CDR3 is TGTGCCAGCAGCTTACCCGGGACGGTCTACACAGATACGCAGTATTTT. Its translation is CASSLPGTVYTDTQYF.

This clone was recorded only once. One junction end does not reproduce the germline sequence, and a read error may be involved. The chain employs TRBV30 and TRBJ1-1; no reliable D call. The CDR3 extends over 12 amino acids. Germline V gene sequence: CDR1 GTSNPN, CDR2 SVGIG (reference sequence). The CDR3 spells CAWRTDNTGAFF. In DNA form, the CDR3 reads TGTGCCTGGAGAACAGATAACACTGGAGCTTTCTTT.

The chain has TRBV19 and TRBJ1-2, with D unclear. Germline-derived CDR1 and CDR2 are LNHDA and SQIVND (reference sequence). CDR3 length: 12 residues. The ends were cut back, 7 bases at V and 5 bases at J, with 11 bases in the middle. CDR3 region: CASTGSLYGYTF. DNA of the CDR3: TGTGCCAGTACAGGTAGCTTGTATGGCTACACCTTC.

This chain joins TRBV5-6 and TRBJ2-3; a weak D match, TRBD1 (5 bases). V was cut by 2 bases and J by 2 bases, with 9 bases left in between. Germline V lookup: CDR1 SGHDT, CDR2 YYEEEE. The CDR3 is 14 residues long. As DNA, the CDR3 is TGTGCCAGCAGCTTTGACAGAAACACAGATACGCAGTATTTT. This gives the protein CASSFDRNTDTQYF.

The rearrangement joins TRBV5-6 to TRBJ1-6, with D perhaps TRBD1 (5 bases). This CDR3 has 15 amino acids. With 0 bases removed from V and 8 bases from J, the gap between germline ends came to 12 bases. Germline lookup yields CDR1 SGHDT and CDR2 YYEEEE. CDR3 residues: CASSLGQLYYSPLHF. The CDR3 coding sequence is TGTGCCAGCAGCTTGGGACAGTTGTACTATTCACCCCTCCACTTT.

The V call is TRBV7-2, the J call TRBJ2-3; 9 bases are shared with TRBD1. There are 15 residues in the CDR3. The J segment lost 7 bases and the V segment lost 0 bases, leaving 5 bases of the junction unmatched. Germline assignment: CDR1 SGHTA and CDR2 FQGNSA. Here the CDR3 reads CASSLAATGGNTQYF. Here the CDR3 DNA reads TGTGCCAGCAGCTTAGCGGCCACAGGGGGCAATACGCAGTATTTT.